Below, 10 T cell receptor beta chains from the same sample are listed, as sequenced in a study of T cells in Graves' hyperthyroidism and ophthalmopathy. Template material for amplifying TCR beta CDR3 regions consisted of RNA transcripts. Primed by the HTBI set, a first-round RT-PCR was run on the TCR CDR3. Using its own MiXCR run on the multiplex PCR reads, TCRdb lists one record per CDR3 protein. The sample shows hundreds of thousands of distinct CDR3 sequences, around 16% of them seen only once. The sequenced material came from blood. All receptors come from a woman aged 18-29 years with Graves' hyperthyroidism.

The chain joins TRBV6-1 to TRBJ2-2; D uncertain. Trimming left V 6 bases short and J 6 bases short, with 14 bases between. The CDR3 covers 14 residues. Germline V gives CDR1 MNHNS, CDR2 SASEGT. In DNA, the CDR3 is TGTGCCAGCAGCCCGGCAGGCCTCCCCGGGGAGCTGTTTTTT. Amino acid sequence: CASSPAGLPGELFF.

This clonotype was counted many times. The chain combines TRBV29-1 with TRBJ1-4; 7 bases are shared with TRBD1. This CDR3 is 12 amino acids long. Germline CDR1 SQVTM, CDR2 ANQGSEA. After removal of 6 bases from V and 8 bases from J, the junction contained 6 bases not matched to a gene. The CDR3 spells CSVRTGGEKLFF. The CDR3 coding sequence is TGCAGCGTCAGGACAGGCGGGGAAAAACTGTTTTTT.

This clonotype was seen many times. The rearrangement links TRBV6-1 to TRBJ1-6; weak D call: TRBD1 (5 bases). The V and J ends lost 3 bases and 5 bases respectively, with 5 bases between them. The CDR3 runs 13 residues. CDR1 and CDR2 from the germline V gene are MNHNS and SASEGT. CDR3 nucleotide sequence: TGTGCCAGCAGTGACAGGGATAATTCACCCCTCCACTTT. Its protein is CASSDRDNSPLHF.

This clonotype was detected a few times. Since a much larger clone is just one base distant, this may be a read error. The chain employs TRBV2 and TRBJ2-3, with 10 bases aligning to TRBD2. This CDR3 has 18 amino acids. CDR1 is SNHLY and CDR2 is FYNNEI in the germline V gene. Here the CDR3 DNA reads TGTGCCAGCAGTGAAGCGCGTGCTAGCGGGGGCCCGGGAGATGCGCAGTATTTT. Its protein product is CASSEARASGGPGDAQYF.

This clonotype has only a few counts. The rearrangement joins TRBV9 to TRBJ2-2; D might be TRBD1 or TRBD2, each matching 5 bases. The CDR3 extends over 16 amino acids. The V gene lost 5 bases and the J gene lost 5 bases, with 19 bases spanning the gap. Germline loops: CDR1 SGDLS, CDR2 YYNGEE. CDR3 sequence: CASSMTGTDGTGELFF. CDR3 DNA: TGTGCCAGCAGTATGACCGGGACGGACGGGACCGGGGAGCTGTTTTTT.

This clonotype was observed a few times. The V call is TRBV12-3 or TRBV12-4, the J call TRBJ2-1; D possibly corresponds to TRBD1 (6 bases). The CDR3 length is 21 residues. V gave up 8 bases and J gave up 0 bases, with 32 bases separating them. The CDR3 spells CASSPPPGGFGRWSSYNEQFF. The CDR3 DNA follows: TGTGCCAGCTCACCCCCGCCTGGGGGCTTCGGACGCTGGAGCTCCTACAATGAGCAGTTCTTC.

This clonotype appeared many times. The J gene is TRBJ1-2, the V gene TRBV12-5; 9 bases agree with TRBD1. Germline-derived CDR1 and CDR2 are LGHNT and FRNRAP. V shed 6 bases, J shed 4 bases, and the junction held 6 bases outside the gene matches. The CDR3 extends over 14 amino acids. The CDR3 coding sequence is TGTGCTAGTGGCCTCACAGGGGGCACCTATGGCTACACCTTC. Its translation is CASGLTGGTYGYTF.

This clonotype turned up a few times. The chain is built from TRBV6-6 and TRBJ1-2; a possible D gene is TRBD1 (6 bases). The CDR3 loop spans 15 amino acids. CDR1 MNHNY and CDR2 SVGAGI come from the germline V gene (reference sequence). Between the trimmed V and J ends, which lost 2 bases and 4 bases, there was a span of 14 bases. The CDR3 coding sequence is TGTGCCAGCAGTTACCAGGGAGGGGGGCCCTATGGCTACACCTTC. This codes for CASSYQGGGPYGYTF.

This clonotype was seen many times. This chain connects TRBV20-1 to TRBJ1-1, with D tentatively TRBD1 (5 bases). V lost 5 bases, J lost 8 bases, and 12 bases lay in between. The CDR3 loop spans 11 amino acids. CDR1 and CDR2 (germline): DFQATT, SNEGSKA (reference sequence). This chain's CDR3 is CSAGRQLEAFF. CDR3 coding DNA: TGCAGTGCTGGAAGACAGCTCGAAGCTTTCTTT.

The chain recombines TRBV28 with TRBJ2-1, with 16 positions matching TRBD2. Germline-derived CDR1 and CDR2 are MDHEN and SYDVKM. J gave up 10 bases and V 6 bases, and 12 bases lay outside the gene matches. The CDR3 has 17 residues. This chain's CDR3 is CASRSLRGTSGRVEQFF. The CDR3 region has the DNA TGTGCCAGCAGGTCTCTAAGGGGGACTAGCGGGAGGGTCGAGCAGTTCTTC.